This T cell receptor beta chain was recovered during a study of blood T cell repertoires in COVID-19. Trimming removed 5 bases at V and 8 bases at J, with 12 bases between. This CDR3 comprises 13 residues. Germline V gene lookup returns CDR1 SGHTA and CDR2 FQGNSA. Assay used: immunoSEQ multiplex PCR; TCRdb lists only in-frame clones, some missing. The sample gives about 310,000 clones, 85% to 90% of which show up once; less than 3.5% is in the top ten. This TCR derives from a woman aged 30 to 39 with COVID-19, enrolled during active disease. The sequencing sample was made of peripheral blood. The genes are TRBV7-2 and TRBJ1-4; D gene ambiguous. The CDR3 DNA sequence: TGTGCCAGCAGCCTGACCCCCAGGGAAAAACTGTTTTTT. This translates into CASSLTPREKLFF.